This TCR beta chain was identified in a study of blood T cells in healthy people across ages. Study-wide results and limits: With age, beta diversity per million T cells declined roughly linearly, significantly by 30 to 40.

Trimming removed 1 base from V and 10 bases from J, with 14 bases in between. Germline V gives CDR1 LNHNV, CDR2 YYDKDF (reference sequence). The CDR3 spans 14 residues. A second PCR, run for roughly 7 to 12 cycles, used a sample-barcoded 5' primer plus a J-beta primer mix. TCRdb recomputed calls from the 5' RACE reads with MiXCR, one row per CDR3 protein. Altogether fewer than 2,000,000 distinct CDR3 sequences are present, around 40% being singletons, with the ten largest covering 20% to 25%. Each donor's blood draw was 8.5 to 10 milliliters of peripheral blood. Per sample, no less than 5 micrograms of total RNA were extracted. A word on this clonotype: Antigen specificity is unknown.

V gene TRBV15 combines with J gene TRBJ2-1; possibly TRBD2 for D (5 bases). The TCR was taken from a human donor in good health. The sample was blood. CDR3 sequence reads: CATSRAGMVGEQFF. The DNA for the CDR3 is TGTGCCACCAGCAGAGCCGGGATGGTCGGGGAGCAGTTCTTC.